The source of this TCR beta chain is a study of cytomegalovirus exposure and HLA in healthy donors. The CDR3 totals 15 residues. Trimming removed 3 bases from V and 1 base from J; junction bases left unmatched: 2. Germline V gives CDR1 SGHKS, CDR2 YYEKEE (reference sequence). The PCR ran on 60 Vbeta and 13 Jbeta primers. In the original analysis: There were tens of millions of unique TCR beta chains by a later count, and around 10 million of them were shared. The assay was immunoSEQ multiplex PCR, and TCRdb's table has in-frame clones only and misses some. The DNA was the basis for D and trimming; V, J and clone size are from that table. Found here are 190,000 or so clones, 75% to 85% of them singletons; the top ten hold around 0.42%.

V is TRBV5-5 and J is TRBJ2-5; 11 bases are shared with TRBD2. The sequencing input was PBMCs. The receptor comes from a male donor in good health and CMV-seropositive. The CDR3 sequence is CASSSGLAAQETQYF. As DNA, the CDR3 is TGTGCCAGCAGCTCGGGACTAGCGGCCCAAGAGACCCAGTACTTC.